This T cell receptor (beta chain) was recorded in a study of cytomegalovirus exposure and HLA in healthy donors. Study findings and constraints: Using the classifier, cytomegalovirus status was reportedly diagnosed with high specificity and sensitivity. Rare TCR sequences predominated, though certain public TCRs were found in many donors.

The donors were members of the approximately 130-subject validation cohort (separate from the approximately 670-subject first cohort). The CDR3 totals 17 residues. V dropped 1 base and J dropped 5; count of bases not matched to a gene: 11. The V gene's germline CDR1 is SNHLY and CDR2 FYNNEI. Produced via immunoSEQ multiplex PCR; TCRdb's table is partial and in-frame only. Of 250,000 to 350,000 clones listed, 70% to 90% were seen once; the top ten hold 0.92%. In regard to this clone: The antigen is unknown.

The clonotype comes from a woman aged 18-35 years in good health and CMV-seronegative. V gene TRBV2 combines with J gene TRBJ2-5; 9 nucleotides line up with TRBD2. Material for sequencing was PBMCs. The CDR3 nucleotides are TGTGCCAGCAGTGAAGTGGGACTAGCCTCCTGGGGGGAGACCCAGTACTTC. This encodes CASSEVGLASWGETQYF.